Shown below are 6 T cell receptor beta chains from a single sample sequenced in a study of vaccination and CD4 T cells after COVID-19. Their cognate antigens are unknown. The Oncomine TCR Beta short-read assay was what sequenced the DNA obtained from cultured CD4+ T cells. Extraction of genomic DNA was performed on cultured CD4+ T cells. TCRdb re-analysed the PCR reads in MiXCR, keeping a single row per CDR3 protein. The sample contains some 10,000 distinct CDR3 sequences, 25% to 35% of which appear only once. Specified treatment: roughly 10-day PBMC culture with coronavirus spike peptide pools or control peptides (ViraFEST assay). These CD4+ T cells came from an unexposed donor, sampled before the COVID-19 pandemic (2011-2018). Sequenced sample: CD4+ T cells from blood, cultured in vitro. The receptors were sampled from a human donor in good health.

This chain uses TRBV20-1 with TRBJ2-7; 8 bases map to TRBD2. Germline CDR1 and CDR2: DFQATT and SNEGSKA (reference sequence). The CDR3 length is 13 residues. Trimming at V came to 5 bases and at J to 3 bases, leaving 6 bases not matched to a gene. The CDR3 spells CSAPGTSLYEQYF. As DNA, the CDR3 is TGCAGTGCTCCCGGGACTAGTCTCTACGAGCAGTACTTC.

The chain combines TRBV27 with TRBJ2-1; D assignment may be TRBD1 or TRBD2 (5 bases each). V was clipped by 8 bases and J by 4 bases, with 9 bases between them. Looked up from germline, CDR1 is MNHEY and CDR2 is SMNVEV (reference sequence). The CDR3 runs to 12 residues. CDR3 loop: CASGTFYNEQFF. CDR3 DNA sequence: TGTGCCAGCGGGACGTTTTACAATGAGCAGTTCTTC.

The genes are TRBV10-3 and TRBJ2-2; 7 bases align to TRBD2. The CDR3 is made up of 16 amino acids. CDR1 and CDR2 from the germline V gene are ENHRY and SYGVKD. After removal of 7 bases from V and 5 bases from J, the junction contained 13 bases not matched to a gene. The CDR3 DNA reads as TGTGCCATCAATGGGAGGGCAAACCTAGAAACCGGGGAGCTGTTTTTT. Protein: CAINGRANLETGELFF.

CDR3 sequence (DNA): TGCAGTGCTAGCCCAGGGCTCAACAATGAGCAGTTCTTC. It yields the protein CSASPGLNNEQFF. V and J are TRBV20-1 and TRBJ2-1, with a tentative D call TRBD1 (5 bases). Germline values: CDR1 DFQATT, CDR2 SNEGSKA (reference sequence). CDR3 length: 13 amino acids. V was clipped by 3 bases and J by 5 bases, with 11 bases between them.

This clonotype qualifies as large. V is TRBV18 and J is TRBJ1-5; 10 nucleotides line up with TRBD1. This CDR3 has 16 residues. V shed 5 bases and J 6 bases; nucleotides not matched to a gene: 10. Germline assignment: CDR1 KGHSH and CDR2 LQKENI. CDR3 residues: CASSSLPGQGIQPQHF. CDR3 nucleotide sequence: TGTGCCAGCTCATCTCTCCCGGGACAGGGGATTCAGCCCCAGCATTTT. The full variable domain, with the rest looked up from reference TRBV18 and TRBJ1-5, is NAGVMQNPRHLVRRRGQEARLRCSPMKGHSHVYWYRQLPEEGLKFMVYLQKENIIDESGMPKERFSAEFPKEGPSILRIQQVVRGDSAAYFCASSSLPGQGIQPQHFGDGTRLSIL.

In DNA, the CDR3 is TGCGCCAGCAGCTTGGATAATGGGAATCAGCCCCAGCATTTT. This codes for CASSLDNGNQPQHF. This chain connects TRBV5-1 to TRBJ1-5; D gene ambiguous. The CDR3 covers 14 residues. Trimming took off 0 bases at V and 4 bases at J, with 8 bases between the two ends. Germline CDR1 and CDR2: SGHRS and YFSETQ.